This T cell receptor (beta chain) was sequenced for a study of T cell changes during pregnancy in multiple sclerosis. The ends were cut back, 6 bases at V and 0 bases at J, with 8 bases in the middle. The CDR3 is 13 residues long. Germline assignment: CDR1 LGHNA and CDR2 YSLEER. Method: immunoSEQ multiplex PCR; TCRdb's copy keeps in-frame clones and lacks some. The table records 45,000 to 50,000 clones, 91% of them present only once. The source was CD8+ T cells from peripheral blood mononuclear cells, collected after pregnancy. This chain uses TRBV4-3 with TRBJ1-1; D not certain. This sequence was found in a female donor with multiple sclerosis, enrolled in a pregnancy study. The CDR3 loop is CASRSEMNTEAFF. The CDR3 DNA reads TGCGCCAGCAGATCCGAGATGAACACTGAAGCTTTCTTT.